A single sample gave rise to the 17 T cell receptor beta chains below, sequenced in a study of blood T cell repertoires in COVID-19. Some clones are missing from TCRdb's copy, which holds only in-frame ones; the method was immunoSEQ multiplex PCR. Of 60,000 to 85,000 clones in the sample, 85% to 90% were seen once. Sequences were obtained from peripheral blood. The receptors originated from a man aged 50 to 60 with active COVID-19.

This sequence joins TRBV27 and TRBJ2-7; 15 positions match TRBD2. Germline loops: CDR1 MNHEY, CDR2 SMNVEV (reference sequence). V shed 5 bases and J 4 bases; nucleotides not matched to a gene: 12. This CDR3 contains 18 residues. The CDR3 nucleotides read TGTGCCAGCAGTCTCGGACTAGCGGGAGGGTATCGGAGTTACGAGCAGTACTTC. Translation gives CASSLGLAGGYRSYEQYF.

The V call is TRBV25-1, the J call TRBJ2-7; a weak D match, TRBD1 (5 bases). Germline loops: CDR1 MGHDK, CDR2 SYGVNS. V dropped 0 bases and J dropped 3 bases, with 9 bases sitting between them. This CDR3 comprises 14 residues. For the CDR3, the DNA is TGTGCCAGCAGTGAATACCCCCAGGGCTACGAGCAGTACTTC. Amino acid sequence: CASSEYPQGYEQYF.

The CDR3 DNA reads TGCAGCGTGAGCCCCAGCGGGACAGGCAAGTCTGGCGAGCAGTACTTC. Translating gives CSVSPSGTGKSGEQYF. This chain links TRBV29-1 with TRBJ2-7; D perhaps matches TRBD1 (8 bases). In germline, CDR1 is SQVTM, CDR2 ANQGSEA. V lost 6 bases, J lost 6 bases, and 27 bases lay in between. CDR3 length: 16 amino acids.

V gene TRBV9 combines with J gene TRBJ2-6, with D possibly being TRBD1 (5 bases). CDR1 SGDLS and CDR2 YYNGEE come from the germline V gene. The V gene lost 3 bases and the J gene lost 3 bases, with 16 bases spanning the gap. The CDR3 runs to 17 residues. Here the CDR3 DNA reads TGTGCCAGCAGCGCCGGACATTCTCAAGGTGGGGCCAACGTCCTGACTTTC. Its protein is CASSAGHSQGGANVLTF.

This clone showed up just once. The chain couples TRBV4-2 to TRBJ1-3; 9 positions match TRBD1. The germline V gene has CDR1 LGHNA and CDR2 YNFKEQ. The CDR3 is 16 residues long. V was clipped by 6 bases and J by 1 base; unmatched bases: 7. In nucleotides, the CDR3 is TGTGCCAGCAGAGGACAGGGGTTTGGTTCTGGAAACACCATATATTTT. This sequence encodes CASRGQGFGSGNTIYF.

The chain carries TRBV11-2 and TRBJ2-2, with unresolved D. CDR1 is SGHAT, CDR2 FQNNGV, per germline. CDR3 size: 12 residues. Between the trimmed V and J ends, which lost 5 bases and 1 base, there was a span of 2 bases. CDR3 protein: CASSRNTGELFF. As DNA, the CDR3 is TGTGCCAGCAGCCGGAACACCGGGGAGCTGTTTTTT.

This CDR3 reads CASSQEIGRAANTGELFF. As DNA, the CDR3 is TGCGCCAGCAGCCAAGAAATTGGCAGGGCAGCGAACACCGGGGAGCTGTTTTTT. The chain combines TRBV4-3 with TRBJ2-2; a weak D match, TRBD1 (5 bases). CDR3 length: 18 residues. V lost 0 bases and J lost 0, with 14 bases in between. The germline V gene encodes CDR1 LGHNA and CDR2 YSLEER.

This clone occurred many times. V and J are TRBV7-2 and TRBJ2-3; TRBD1 matches 11 bases. V was clipped by 5 bases and J by 1 base; unmatched bases: 5. CDR3 length: 16 residues. Germline V gene data show CDR1 as SGHTA and CDR2 as FQGNSA. The CDR3 loop is CASSPRTGGGTDTQYF. CDR3 DNA sequence: TGTGCCAGCAGCCCGAGGACAGGGGGCGGCACAGATACGCAGTATTTT.

The chain couples TRBV3-1 (or the pseudogene TRBV3-2) to TRBJ2-7, with D perhaps matching TRBD2 (5 bases). Germline values: CDR1 LGHDT, CDR2 YNNKEL (reference sequence). The V end was cut by 1 base, the J end by 4 bases, with 11 bases between. This CDR3 is built from 14 residues. The CDR3 bases are TGTGCCAGCAGCCAAGTCCGAGGACTTTACGAGCAGTACTTC. The encoded protein is CASSQVRGLYEQYF.

The genes are TRBV10-3 and TRBJ1-2; D not certain. V lost 0 bases and J 4 bases, leaving 9 bases between the germline ends. The CDR3 covers 14 residues. Germline CDR1 is ENHRY and CDR2 is SYGVKD. CDR3 in amino acids: CAISESTQTYGYTF. The CDR3 DNA is TGTGCCATCAGTGAGTCAACACAGACCTATGGCTACACCTTC.

The chain joins TRBV9 to TRBJ1-3; no reliable D call. V lost 4 bases, J lost 0 bases, and 17 bases lay in between. This CDR3 spans 17 amino acids. Germline values: CDR1 SGDLS, CDR2 YYNGEE. The CDR3 region has the DNA TGTGCCAGCAGCTCTCAGATGGCAGGCTACTCTGGAAACACCATATATTTT. This gives the protein CASSSQMAGYSGNTIYF.

This chain connects TRBV7-8 to TRBJ2-3; the match to TRBD2 covers 10 bases. Trimming took 5 bases from V and 9 from J; bases not matched to a gene: 23. The CDR3 is 19 amino acids. CDR1 and CDR2 from the germline V gene are SGHVS and FQNEAQ. The CDR3 protein is CASSPPHRAGGPPPRTQYF. In nucleotides, the CDR3 is TGTGCCAGCAGCCCACCGCATCGAGCGGGAGGGCCACCGCCGCGAACGCAGTATTTT.

The chain links TRBV6-1 to TRBJ2-1, with 8 positions matching TRBD2. The junction had 7 bases not matched to a gene; V was cut back by 4 bases and J by 2 bases. This CDR3 spans 16 amino acids. The germline V gene has CDR1 MNHNS and CDR2 SASEGT. The CDR3 spells CASSGLTSGTYNEQFF. The CDR3 DNA reads as TGTGCCAGCAGTGGCCTTACTAGCGGTACCTACAATGAGCAGTTCTTC.

Only one count was recorded for this clone. The chain uses TRBV5-1 and TRBJ2-7, with 9 bases matching TRBD1. Germline trimming cut 3 bases from V and 6 bases from J; bases unmatched to any gene: 10. Germline V gene data show CDR1 as SGHRS and CDR2 as YFSETQ. The CDR3 extends over 15 amino acids. The DNA for the CDR3 is TGCGCCAGCAGCTGGATGGGACAGGGTAACGGCGAGCAGTACTTC. Amino acids: CASSWMGQGNGEQYF.

The CDR3 is CASSQGQRQLQETQYF. The CDR3 nucleotides are TGTGCCAGCAGCCAAGGTCAACGCCAGTTACAAGAGACCCAGTACTTC. The chain has TRBV14 and TRBJ2-5; D not resolved. The CDR3 totals 16 residues. Looked up from germline, CDR1 is SGHDN and CDR2 is FVKESK. V lost 1 base to trimming and J lost 2 bases, with 14 bases between them.

The rearrangement uses TRBV14 and TRBJ1-1; maybe TRBD1 (5 bases). This CDR3 contains 16 residues. Germline values: CDR1 SGHDN, CDR2 FVKESK. V was pared by 4 bases and J by 3 bases, with 18 bases between. CDR3 in amino acids: CASSRQLGQGDTEAFF. CDR3 DNA: TGTGCCAGCAGCCGCCAATTGGGTCAGGGTGACACTGAAGCTTTCTTT.

The rearrangement uses TRBV15 and TRBJ1-2; weak D call: TRBD1 (5 bases). V lost 2 bases and J 0 bases, leaving 19 bases between the germline ends. Per germline, CDR1 LNHNV and CDR2 YYDKDF (reference sequence). The CDR3 has 18 residues. CDR3 region: CATSRTYGTETSNYGYTF. The CDR3 bases are TGTGCCACCAGCAGAACGTACGGGACTGAGACCTCTAACTATGGCTACACCTTC.